This T cell receptor beta chain was obtained from a study of control samples from healthy donors and cancer patients. Sequencing used immunoSEQ multiplex PCR; TCRdb keeps in-frame clones, though not all of them. The top ten hold approximately 2.3% of the sample, which has 65,000 to 85,000 clones, 80% to 90% seen once. Germline V CDR1 and CDR2: DFQATT, SNEGSKA (reference sequence). The V and J ends lost 3 bases and 5 bases respectively, with 6 bases between them. CDR3 size: 11 residues. The sequence came from a woman aged 45 to 65 with head and neck cancer. The J gene is TRBJ2-3, the V gene TRBV20-1; no reliable D call. The sample was PBMCs. The CDR3 here is CSARLRDTQYF. Written as DNA, the CDR3 is TGCAGTGCTAGGTTGCGAGATACGCAGTATTTT.